The following is a T cell receptor (beta chain) sequence with its context. As yet, its antigen is unknown. Quantitative 5'-RACE with molecular barcodes generated TCR beta libraries. TCRdb reanalysed the 5' RACE reads using MiXCR and keeps one entry per CDR3 protein. The sample lists roughly 700,000 distinct CDR3 sequences; 15% to 20% were seen once. V gave up 3 bases and J gave up 3 bases, with 6 bases separating them. The CDR3 length is 13 residues. The sample is drawn from a study of CD8 T cells in ankylosing spondylitis. Points from the study as a whole: Significant enrichment of disease-linked clones was reportedly seen in matched ankylosing spondylitis synovial fluid. Disease-linked clones proved CD8+ and comparatively uncommon in peripheral blood. Ankylosing spondylitis blood appeared to be characterized by a TCR beta motif of eight highly homologous variants. Reactive arthritis synovial fluid and blood previously showed some of these motif variants.

The chain carries TRBV12-3 or TRBV12-4 and TRBJ1-5; D is unclear. This receptor was taken from a male donor with ankylosing spondylitis. The sample comprised blood, either unsorted or a sorted T cell fraction (not recorded which). The chain's CDR3 is CASSLTFNQPQHF. As DNA, the CDR3 is TGTGCCAGCAGTTTGACTTTCAATCAGCCCCAGCATTTT.